Shown below are 19 T cell receptor beta chains from a single sample sequenced in a study of T cell repertoires in cytomegalovirus infection. TCRdb ran MiXCR on the reads and lists one entry per CDR3 protein. In the table there are some 920,000 distinct CDR3 sequences, roughly 31% of which are singletons. These receptors lack a known antigen. The specimen was cultured CD8+ T cells from PBMCs, collected from culture after CMV antigen stimulation. These receptors came from a human donor in good health (CMV status not recorded). Some clones in this sample may be carry-over from other donors' samples.

The V call is TRBV4-1, the J call TRBJ1-1, with TRBD1 as a possible D gene (5 bases). Trimming took off 0 bases at V and 1 base at J, with 9 bases between the two ends. Germline V gene lookup returns CDR1 MGHRA and CDR2 YSYEKL. The CDR3 totals 15 residues. The CDR3 DNA follows: TGCGCCAGCAGCCAAGAATGGGGGGGGAACACTGAAGCTTTCTTT. Residues: CASSQEWGGNTEAFF.

The chain joins TRBV4-3 to TRBJ2-1; D is possibly TRBD1 (5 bases). This CDR3 has 17 residues. Trimming cost V 4 bases and J 2 bases, with 18 bases left between them. Germline V lookup: CDR1 LGHNA, CDR2 YSLEER. The CDR3 loop is CASSPWTPDSTYNEQFF. DNA for the CDR3: TGCGCCAGCAGCCCCTGGACACCGGATTCCACCTACAATGAGCAGTTCTTC.

This clonotype has only a few counts. The rearrangement uses TRBV27 and TRBJ1-2; TRBD1 might be the D (5 bases). The CDR3 covers 15 residues. CDR1 is MNHEY, CDR2 SMNVEV, per germline (reference sequence). The V and J ends lost 2 bases and 4 bases respectively, with 14 bases between them. The CDR3 is CASSLGQGRSYGYTF. In DNA form, the CDR3 reads TGTGCCAGCAGTTTAGGCCAGGGAAGGTCCTATGGCTACACCTTC.

V usage is TRBV27 and J usage is TRBJ2-1, with D maybe TRBD2 (6 bases). Trimming stripped 10 bases from V and 6 bases from J, with 25 bases between. The CDR3 covers 16 residues. Germline CDR1 is MNHEY and CDR2 is SMNVEV (reference sequence). The CDR3 protein is CATGRGTSSPGNEQFF. CDR3 coding DNA: TGTGCCACGGGACGCGGGACTTCCTCTCCTGGCAATGAGCAGTTCTTC.

The CDR3 protein is CASRFIVSYNEQFF. The CDR3 nucleotides are TGTGCCAGCAGGTTCATAGTCTCCTACAATGAGCAGTTCTTC. The rearrangement uses TRBV27 and TRBJ2-1; no reliable D call. The germline CDR1 and CDR2 sequences are MNHEY and SMNVEV (reference sequence). Deletions cut 6 bases from V and 0 bases from J, with 9 bases between. CDR3 length: 14 residues.

This clonotype has more than one count but fewer than ten. The chain combines TRBV10-3 with TRBJ2-7; 8 nucleotides match TRBD2. The CDR3 has 13 amino acids. J gave up 3 bases and V 4 bases, and 2 bases lay outside the gene matches. CDR1 and CDR2 (germline): ENHRY, SYGVKD. The CDR3 DNA sequence: TGTGCCATCAGTGGGGGACTAGGCTACGAGCAGTACGTC. This codes for CAISGGLGYEQYV.

The V call is TRBV7-9, the J call TRBJ2-7; 8 nucleotides match TRBD1. V trimming: 5 bases; J trimming: 4 bases; junction bases outside the gene matches: 7. Germline values: CDR1 SEHNR, CDR2 FQNEAQ (reference sequence). This CDR3 spans 14 amino acids. The CDR3 is CASSGGQGAYEQYF. CDR3 sequence (DNA): TGTGCCAGCAGCGGAGGACAGGGAGCTTACGAGCAGTACTTC.

This clonotype was detected many times. J is TRBJ2-1 and V is TRBV12-3 or TRBV12-4; D gene ambiguous. The ends were cut back, 5 bases at V and 8 bases at J, with 7 bases in the middle. The CDR3 runs 11 residues. Here the CDR3 reads CASSPADEQFF. DNA for the CDR3: TGTGCCAGCAGTCCAGCAGATGAGCAGTTCTTC.

This rearrangement joins TRBV19 to TRBJ1-5, with TRBD1 matching 8 bases. The CDR3 is 14 amino acids. Germline trimming cut 7 bases from V and 4 bases from J; bases unmatched to any gene: 6. The germline V gene encodes CDR1 LNHDA and CDR2 SQIVND (reference sequence). The CDR3 protein is CASIDRGANQPQHF. CDR3 sequence (DNA): TGTGCCAGTATCGACAGGGGCGCAAATCAGCCCCAGCATTTT. The full variable domain, completed using reference TRBV19 and TRBJ1-5, is DGGITQSPKYLFRKEGQNVTLSCEQNLNHDAMYWYRQDPGQGLRLIYYSQIVNDFQKGDIAEGYSVSREKKESFPLTVTSAQKNPTAFYLCASIDRGANQPQHFGDGTRLSIL.

This clonotype occurred many times. J is TRBJ2-5 and V is TRBV7-6; no definite D call. The CDR3 is made up of 13 amino acids. Germline-derived CDR1 and CDR2 are SGHVS and FNYEAQ. Trimming removed 1 base at V and 4 bases at J, with 7 bases between. The CDR3 nucleotides read TGTGCCAGCAGCTTAGTAATGGGAGAGACCCAGTACTTC. This translates into CASSLVMGETQYF.

J is TRBJ2-7 and V is TRBV7-9; 9 bases map to TRBD2. CDR1 is SEHNR, CDR2 FQNEAQ, per germline (reference sequence). The CDR3 sequence is 15 residues long. The V gene end was trimmed by 5 bases and the J gene end by 5 bases; junction bases not matched to a gene: 10. CDR3: CASSPQASGDNEQYF. CDR3 sequence (DNA): TGTGCCAGCAGCCCGCAGGCTAGCGGGGACAACGAGCAGTACTTC.

The chain uses TRBV6-2 or TRBV6-3 and TRBJ2-7; D gene uncertain. The germline CDR1 and CDR2 sequences are MNHEY and SVGEGT. V lost 2 bases to trimming and J lost 0 bases, with 11 bases between them. The CDR3 totals 15 residues. CDR3 bases: TGTGCCAGCAGTTACCCCAAGGCGAGCTCCTACGAGCAGTACTTC. Its protein is CASSYPKASSYEQYF.

The chain carries TRBV27 and TRBJ1-5; maybe TRBD1 (5 bases). The ends were cut back, 7 bases at V and 4 bases at J, with 11 bases in the middle. Germline V gene sequence: CDR1 MNHEY, CDR2 SMNVEV (reference sequence). The CDR3 has 13 residues. This CDR3 is CASKRGVNQPQHF. The CDR3 DNA reads TGTGCCAGCAAGAGGGGAGTAAATCAGCCCCAGCATTTT.

This clonotype was recorded a few times. The V gene is TRBV7-3, the J gene TRBJ2-1, with 9 bases lining up with TRBD2. From germline, CDR1 is SGHTA and CDR2 FQGTGA. This CDR3 spans 16 amino acids. The V gene end was trimmed by 1 base and the J gene end by 1 base; junction bases not matched to a gene: 2. This CDR3 reads CASSLIAGVSYNEQFF. In DNA form, the CDR3 reads TGTGCCAGCAGCTTAATAGCGGGGGTGTCCTACAATGAGCAGTTCTTC.

V usage is TRBV6-6 and J usage is TRBJ2-5; 8 nucleotides line up with TRBD1. V shed 5 bases and J 4 bases; nucleotides not matched to a gene: 9. In germline, CDR1 is MNHNY, CDR2 SVGAGI (reference sequence). The CDR3 covers 15 residues. The CDR3 DNA follows: TGTGCCAGCAGTACCCCGGACAGGGTGGGAGAGACCCAGTACTTC. Its protein product is CASSTPDRVGETQYF.

V and J are TRBV19 and TRBJ1-2, with D unresolved. This CDR3 is 15 amino acids long. CDR1 and CDR2 (germline): LNHDA, SQIVND (reference sequence). V was trimmed by 6 bases and J by 12 bases, leaving 26 bases between them. The CDR3 sequence is CASSPGGPRYNGNTF. The CDR3 nucleotides are TGTGCCAGTAGCCCCGGTGGACCGCGATACAACGGGAACACCTTC.

This rearrangement joins TRBV7-9 to TRBJ2-7; D call uncertain. This CDR3 spans 14 amino acids. V dropped 5 bases and J dropped 3 bases, with 14 bases sitting between them. Germline assignment: CDR1 SEHNR and CDR2 FQNEAQ (reference sequence). The CDR3 loop reads CASSNGSVHYEQYF. The CDR3 DNA follows: TGTGCCAGCAGCAACGGGTCCGTACACTACGAGCAGTACTTC.

This clonotype was detected ten times or more. This chain joins TRBV7-2 and TRBJ2-7; D is perhaps TRBD1 (5 bases). The CDR3 sequence is 11 residues long. Trimming removed 8 bases at V and 7 bases at J, with 12 bases between. Per the germline V gene, CDR1 is SGHTA and CDR2 is FQGNSA. This CDR3 reads CASGQIREQYF. CDR3 coding DNA: TGTGCCAGCGGACAAATCCGGGAGCAGTACTTC.

This clonotype was recorded only once. J is TRBJ2-1 and V is TRBV14; 8 bases align to TRBD1. CDR3 size: 18 residues. Germline V gene data show CDR1 as SGHDN and CDR2 as FVKESK. The V and J ends lost 4 bases and 4 bases, in that order; junction bases with no gene match: 15. The CDR3 protein is CASSPGTGGAGWYNEQFF. CDR3 bases: TGTGCCAGCAGCCCTGGCACAGGGGGAGCGGGTTGGTACAATGAGCAGTTCTTC. Based on the CDR3 plus reference TRBV14 and TRBJ2-1, the full variable domain is EAGVTQFPSHSVIEKGQTVTLRCDPISGHDNLYWYRRVMGKEIKFLLHFVKESKQDESGMPNNRFLAERTGGTYSTLKVQPAELEDSGVYFCASSPGTGGAGWYNEQFFGPGTRLTVL.